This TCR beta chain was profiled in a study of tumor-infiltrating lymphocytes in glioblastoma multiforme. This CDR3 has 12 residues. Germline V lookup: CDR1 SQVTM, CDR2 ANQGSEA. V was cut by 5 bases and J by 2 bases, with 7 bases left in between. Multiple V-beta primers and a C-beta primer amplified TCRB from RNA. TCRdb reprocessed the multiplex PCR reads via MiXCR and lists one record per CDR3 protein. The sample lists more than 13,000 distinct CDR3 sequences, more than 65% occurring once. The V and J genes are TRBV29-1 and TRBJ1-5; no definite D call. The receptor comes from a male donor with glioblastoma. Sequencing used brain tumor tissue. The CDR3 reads CSVQDGNQPQHF. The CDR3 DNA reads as TGCAGCGTTCAGGATGGCAATCAGCCCCAGCATTTT.